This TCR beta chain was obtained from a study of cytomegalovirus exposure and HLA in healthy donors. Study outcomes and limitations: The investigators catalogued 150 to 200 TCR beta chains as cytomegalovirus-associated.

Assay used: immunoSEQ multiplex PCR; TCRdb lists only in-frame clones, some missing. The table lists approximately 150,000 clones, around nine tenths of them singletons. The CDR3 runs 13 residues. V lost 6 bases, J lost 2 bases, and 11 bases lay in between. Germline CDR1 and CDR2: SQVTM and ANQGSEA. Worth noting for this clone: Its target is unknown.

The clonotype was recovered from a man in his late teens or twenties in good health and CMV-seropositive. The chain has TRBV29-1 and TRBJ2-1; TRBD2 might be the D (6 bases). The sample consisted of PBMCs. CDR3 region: CSVLGLAYNEQFF. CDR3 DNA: TGCAGCGTCTTGGGACTCGCCTACAATGAGCAGTTCTTC.